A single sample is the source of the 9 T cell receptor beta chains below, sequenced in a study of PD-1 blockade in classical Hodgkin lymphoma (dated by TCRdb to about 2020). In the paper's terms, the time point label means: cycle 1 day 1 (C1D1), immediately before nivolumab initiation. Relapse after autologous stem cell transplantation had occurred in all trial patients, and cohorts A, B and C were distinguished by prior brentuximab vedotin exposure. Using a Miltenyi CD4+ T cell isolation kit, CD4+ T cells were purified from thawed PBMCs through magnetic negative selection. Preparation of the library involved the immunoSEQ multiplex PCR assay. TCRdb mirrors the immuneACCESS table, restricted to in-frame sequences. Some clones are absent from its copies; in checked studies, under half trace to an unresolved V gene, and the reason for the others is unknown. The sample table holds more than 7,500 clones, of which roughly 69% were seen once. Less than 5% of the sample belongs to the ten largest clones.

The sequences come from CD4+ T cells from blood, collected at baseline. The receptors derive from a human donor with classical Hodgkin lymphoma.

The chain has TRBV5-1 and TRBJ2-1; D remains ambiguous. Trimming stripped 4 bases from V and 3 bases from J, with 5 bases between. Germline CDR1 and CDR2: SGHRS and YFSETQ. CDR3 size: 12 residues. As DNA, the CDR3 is TGCGCCAGCAGCGCAAACTACAATGAGCAGTTCTTC. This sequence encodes CASSANYNEQFF.

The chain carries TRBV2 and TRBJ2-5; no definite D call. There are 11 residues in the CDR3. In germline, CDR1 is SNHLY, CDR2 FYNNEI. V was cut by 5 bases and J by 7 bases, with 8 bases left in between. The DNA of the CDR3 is TGTGCCAGCAGTAGGTCCCGGACCCAGTACTTC. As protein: CASSRSRTQYF.

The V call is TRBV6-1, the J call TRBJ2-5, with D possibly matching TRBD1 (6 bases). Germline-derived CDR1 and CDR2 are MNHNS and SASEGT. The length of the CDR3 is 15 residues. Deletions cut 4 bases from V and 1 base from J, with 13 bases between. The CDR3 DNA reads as TGTGCCAGCAGTGTGGTACAGGGTTTCCAAGAGACCCAGTACTTC. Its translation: CASSVVQGFQETQYF.

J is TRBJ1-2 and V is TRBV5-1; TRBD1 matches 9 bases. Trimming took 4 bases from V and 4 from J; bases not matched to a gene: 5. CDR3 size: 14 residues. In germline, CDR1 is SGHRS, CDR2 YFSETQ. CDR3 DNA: TGCGCCAGCAGCGAGGAGGGACAGGGCTATGGCTACACCTTC. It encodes CASSEEGQGYGYTF.

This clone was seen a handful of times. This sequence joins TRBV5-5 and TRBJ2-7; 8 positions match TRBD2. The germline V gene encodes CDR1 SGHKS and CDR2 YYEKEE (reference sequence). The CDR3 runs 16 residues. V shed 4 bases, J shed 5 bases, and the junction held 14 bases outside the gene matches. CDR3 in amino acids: CASSGLAGNRADEQYF. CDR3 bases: TGTGCCAGCAGCGGATTAGCGGGAAATAGGGCGGACGAGCAGTACTTC.

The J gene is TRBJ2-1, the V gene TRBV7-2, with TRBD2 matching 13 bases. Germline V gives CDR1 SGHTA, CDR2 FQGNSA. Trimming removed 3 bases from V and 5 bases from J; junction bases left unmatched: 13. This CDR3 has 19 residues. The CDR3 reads CASSFSARTSGRGDNEQFF. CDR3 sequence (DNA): TGTGCCAGCAGCTTCTCCGCCCGGACTAGCGGGAGAGGAGACAATGAGCAGTTCTTC. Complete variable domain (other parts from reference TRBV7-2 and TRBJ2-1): GAGVSQSPSNKVTEKGKDVELRCDPISGHTALYWYRQSLGQGLEFLIYFQGNSAPDKSGLPSDRFSAERTGGSVSTLTIQRTQQEDSAVYLCASSFSARTSGRGDNEQFFGPGTRLTVL.

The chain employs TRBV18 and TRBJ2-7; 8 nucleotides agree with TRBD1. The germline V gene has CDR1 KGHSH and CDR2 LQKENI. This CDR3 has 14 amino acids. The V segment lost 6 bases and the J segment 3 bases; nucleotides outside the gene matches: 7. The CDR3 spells CASSPGTGNYEQYF. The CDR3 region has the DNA TGTGCCAGCTCCCCGGGGACAGGAAACTACGAGCAGTACTTC.

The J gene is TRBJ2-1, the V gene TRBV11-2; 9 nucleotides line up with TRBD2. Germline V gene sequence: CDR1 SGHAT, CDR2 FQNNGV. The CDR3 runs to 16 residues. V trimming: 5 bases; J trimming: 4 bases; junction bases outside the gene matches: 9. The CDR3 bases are TGTGCCAGCAGCCCCGGGGCTAGCGGGACATACAATGAGCAGTTCTTC. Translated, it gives CASSPGASGTYNEQFF.

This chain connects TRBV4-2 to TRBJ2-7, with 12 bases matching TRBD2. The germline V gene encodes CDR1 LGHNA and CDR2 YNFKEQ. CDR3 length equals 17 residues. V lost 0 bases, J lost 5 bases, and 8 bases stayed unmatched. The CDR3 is CASSQEASGRAGNEQYF. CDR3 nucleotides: TGTGCCAGCAGCCAAGAGGCTAGCGGGAGGGCCGGGAACGAGCAGTACTTC.